Included here is one T cell receptor (beta chain) sequence, with context. V gave up 5 bases and J gave up 0 bases, with 21 bases separating them. The CDR3 extends over 18 amino acids. Germline V gene lookup returns CDR1 SGHRS and CDR2 YFSETQ. This specimen comes from a study of cytomegalovirus exposure and HLA in healthy donors. Primers for the PCR totalled 60 Vbeta and 13 Jbeta. Repertoires were generated with immunoSEQ multiplex PCR, while TCRdb's copy carries only in-frame clones and drops some. The sample has fewer than 250,000 clones, 83% seen once. The sequence was collected from a man between 40 and 49 years old in good health and CMV-seropositive. The material sequenced was PBMCs. V and J are TRBV5-1 and TRBJ1-3, with no clear D. For the CDR3, the DNA is TGCGCCAGCAGAGGTTGGGGAGACCAGCCGAACTCTGGAAACACCATATATTTT. It specifies CASRGWGDQPNSGNTIYF.